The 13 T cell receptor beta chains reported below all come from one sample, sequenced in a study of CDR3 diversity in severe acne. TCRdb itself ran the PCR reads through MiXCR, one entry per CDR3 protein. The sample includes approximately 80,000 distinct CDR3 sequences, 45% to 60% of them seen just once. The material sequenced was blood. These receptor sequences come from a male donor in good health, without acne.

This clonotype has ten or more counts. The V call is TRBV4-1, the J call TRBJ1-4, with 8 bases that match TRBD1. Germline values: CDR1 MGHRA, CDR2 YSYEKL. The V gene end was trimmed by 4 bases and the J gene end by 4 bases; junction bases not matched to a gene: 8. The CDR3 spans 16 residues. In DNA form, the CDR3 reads TGCGCCAGCAGCCCAAGATCAGGGGGCGGTAATGAAAAACTGTTTTTT. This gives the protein CASSPRSGGGNEKLFF.

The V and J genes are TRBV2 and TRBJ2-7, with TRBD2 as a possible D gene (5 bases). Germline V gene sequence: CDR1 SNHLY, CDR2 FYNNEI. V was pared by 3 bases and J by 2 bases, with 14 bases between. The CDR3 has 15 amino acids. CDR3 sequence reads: CASSEQDSGPYEQYF. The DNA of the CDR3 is TGTGCCAGCAGTGAGCAGGACTCAGGACCCTACGAGCAGTACTTC.

In DNA form, the CDR3 reads TGCAGCGTTGAGGATGTCAGCTCATCCGGGGGGGAGCAGTACTTC. It translates to CSVEDVSSSGGEQYF. The chain joins TRBV29-1 to TRBJ2-7; TRBD2 agrees at 7 bases. The CDR3 extends over 15 amino acids. J was trimmed by 7 bases and V by 3 bases; bases with no gene match: 15. From germline, CDR1 is SQVTM and CDR2 ANQGSEA.

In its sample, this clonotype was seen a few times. CDR3 residues: CSAPKGEDGYTF. The CDR3 coding sequence is TGCAGTGCTCCAAAGGGAGAGGATGGCTACACCTTC. This chain uses TRBV20-1 with TRBJ1-2; D is uncertain. This CDR3 has 12 amino acids. The germline V and J ends were trimmed by 5 bases and 6 bases, with 13 bases remaining between them. Germline CDR1 and CDR2: DFQATT and SNEGSKA (reference sequence).

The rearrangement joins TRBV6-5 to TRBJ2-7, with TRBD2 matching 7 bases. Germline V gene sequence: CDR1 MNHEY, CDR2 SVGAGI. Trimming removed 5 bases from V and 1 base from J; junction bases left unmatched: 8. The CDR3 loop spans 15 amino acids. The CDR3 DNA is TGTGCCAGCAGTCGGGTGGGAGGGCCTTCCTACGAGCAGTACTTC. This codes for CASSRVGGPSYEQYF.

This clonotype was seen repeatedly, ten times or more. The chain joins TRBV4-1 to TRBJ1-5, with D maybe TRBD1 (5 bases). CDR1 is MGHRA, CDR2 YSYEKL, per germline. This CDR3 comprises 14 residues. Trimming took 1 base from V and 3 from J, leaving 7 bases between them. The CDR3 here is CASSQAQDNQPQHF. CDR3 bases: TGCGCCAGCAGCCAAGCACAGGACAATCAGCCCCAGCATTTT.

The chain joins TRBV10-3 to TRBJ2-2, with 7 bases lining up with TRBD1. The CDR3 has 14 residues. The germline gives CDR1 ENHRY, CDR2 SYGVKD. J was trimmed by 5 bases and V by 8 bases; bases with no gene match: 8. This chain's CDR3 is CAILQDRNTGELFF. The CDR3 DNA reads TGTGCCATCCTCCAGGACAGGAATACCGGGGAGCTGTTTTTT.

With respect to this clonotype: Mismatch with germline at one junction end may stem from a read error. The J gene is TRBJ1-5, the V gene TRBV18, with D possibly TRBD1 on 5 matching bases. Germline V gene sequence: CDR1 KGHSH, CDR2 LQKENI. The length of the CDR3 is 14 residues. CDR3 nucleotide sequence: TGTGCCAGCCCACCGGGGCGGGGCAATCAGCCCCAGCATTTT. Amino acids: CASPPGRGNQPQHF.

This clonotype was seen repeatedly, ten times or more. Here the CDR3 reads CASSSDRGSYEQYF. Here the CDR3 DNA reads TGTGCCAGCAGCTCGGACAGGGGTTCCTACGAGCAGTACTTC. The chain couples TRBV11-3 to TRBJ2-7; 9 bases fit TRBD1. Germline CDR1 and CDR2: SGHNT and YENEEA. The CDR3 runs 14 residues. V was clipped by 4 bases and J by 1 base; unmatched bases: 2.

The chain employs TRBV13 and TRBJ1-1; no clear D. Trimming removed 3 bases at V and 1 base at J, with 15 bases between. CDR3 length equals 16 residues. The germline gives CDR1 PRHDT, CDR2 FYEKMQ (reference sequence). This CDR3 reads CASSLAGKAQNTEAFF. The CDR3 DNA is TGTGCCAGCAGCTTGGCGGGTAAGGCCCAGAACACTGAAGCTTTCTTT.

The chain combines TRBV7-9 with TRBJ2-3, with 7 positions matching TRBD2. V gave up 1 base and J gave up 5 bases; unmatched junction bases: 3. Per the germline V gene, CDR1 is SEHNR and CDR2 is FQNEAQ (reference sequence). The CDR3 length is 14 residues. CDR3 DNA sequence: TGTGCCAGCAGCTTAGAGGCGGGAGTAGATACGCAGTATTTT. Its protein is CASSLEAGVDTQYF.

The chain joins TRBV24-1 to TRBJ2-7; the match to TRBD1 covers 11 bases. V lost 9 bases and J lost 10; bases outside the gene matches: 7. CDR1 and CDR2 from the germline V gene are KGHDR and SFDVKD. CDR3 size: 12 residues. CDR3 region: CATRGQGGNQYF. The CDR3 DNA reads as TGTGCCACCCGGGGACAGGGGGGCAACCAGTACTTC.

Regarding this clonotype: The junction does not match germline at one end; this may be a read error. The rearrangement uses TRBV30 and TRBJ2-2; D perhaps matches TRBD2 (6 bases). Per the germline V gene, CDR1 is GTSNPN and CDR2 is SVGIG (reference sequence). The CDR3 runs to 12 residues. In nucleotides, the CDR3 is TGTGCCGGGAGGTCGGAGACCGGGGAGCTGTTTTTT. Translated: CAGRSETGELFF.